This T cell receptor beta chain was profiled in a study of graft-versus-host responses after intestinal transplantation. Study-wide context: Induction with anti-thymocyte globulin, then tacrolimus and steroids for three to four years, was given to all recipients.

This clone is a singleton in its sample. What it recognizes is unknown. The data were produced by immunoSEQ multiplex PCR, yet TCRdb's version contains in-frame clones alone and is incomplete. The table records about 50,000 clones, around 84% of them present only once. Study outcomes and limitations: Those patients showing graft-donor T cell macrochimerism displayed high graft-versus-host to host-versus-graft clonal ratios in allografts.

V lost 4 bases, J lost 0 bases, and 12 bases stayed unmatched. CDR1 is LNHDA, CDR2 SQIVND, per germline (reference sequence). CDR3 size: 18 residues. The rearrangement uses TRBV19 and TRBJ2-3, with 8 bases lining up with TRBD2. This receptor was taken from a human donor who was the organ donor for an intestinal transplant. This specimen was unstimulated CD4+ T cells sorted from spleen or lymph node cells, taken before transplant. The CDR3 region is CASSREIAGYSSTDTQYF. CDR3 sequence (DNA): TGTGCCAGTAGTAGGGAAATAGCGGGGTATTCTAGCACAGATACGCAGTATTTT.